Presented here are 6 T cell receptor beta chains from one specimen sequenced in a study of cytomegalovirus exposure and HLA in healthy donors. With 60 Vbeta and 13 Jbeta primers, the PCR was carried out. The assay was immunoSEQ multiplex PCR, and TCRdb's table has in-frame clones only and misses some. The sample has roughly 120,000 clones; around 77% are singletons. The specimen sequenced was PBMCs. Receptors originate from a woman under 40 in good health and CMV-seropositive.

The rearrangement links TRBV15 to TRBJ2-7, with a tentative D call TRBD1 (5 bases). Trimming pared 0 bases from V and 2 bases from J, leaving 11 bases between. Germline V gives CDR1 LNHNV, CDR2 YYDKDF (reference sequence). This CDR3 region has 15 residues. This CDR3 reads CATSRDWKGAYEQYF. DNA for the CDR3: TGTGCCACCAGCAGAGATTGGAAAGGGGCCTACGAGCAGTACTTC.

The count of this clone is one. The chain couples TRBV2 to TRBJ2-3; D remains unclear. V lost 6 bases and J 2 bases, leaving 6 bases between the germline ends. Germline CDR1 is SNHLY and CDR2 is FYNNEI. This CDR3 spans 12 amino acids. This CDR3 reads CASRGVTDTQYF. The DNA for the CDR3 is TGTGCCAGCAGGGGCGTCACAGATACGCAGTATTTT.

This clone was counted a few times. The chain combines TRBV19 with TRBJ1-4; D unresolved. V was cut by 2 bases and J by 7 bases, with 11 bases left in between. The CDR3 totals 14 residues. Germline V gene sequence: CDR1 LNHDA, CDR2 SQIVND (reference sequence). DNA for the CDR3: TGTGCCAGTAGTATATTTGTTCGTAGTGAAAAACTGTTTTTT. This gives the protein CASSIFVRSEKLFF.

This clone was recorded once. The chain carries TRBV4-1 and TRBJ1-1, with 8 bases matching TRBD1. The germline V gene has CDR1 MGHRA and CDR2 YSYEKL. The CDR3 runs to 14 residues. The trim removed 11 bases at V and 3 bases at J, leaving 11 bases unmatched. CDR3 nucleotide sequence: TGCGCCGCCGGGGAAACAGGGGGGGACACTGAAGCTTTCTTT. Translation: CAAGETGGDTEAFF.

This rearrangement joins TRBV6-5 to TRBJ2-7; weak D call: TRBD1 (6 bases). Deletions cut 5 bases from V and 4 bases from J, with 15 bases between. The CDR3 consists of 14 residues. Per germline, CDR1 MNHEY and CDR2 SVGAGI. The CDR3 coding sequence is TGTGCCAGCAGTCCCGGGACAAAGGGGTACGAGCAGTACTTC. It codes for CASSPGTKGYEQYF.

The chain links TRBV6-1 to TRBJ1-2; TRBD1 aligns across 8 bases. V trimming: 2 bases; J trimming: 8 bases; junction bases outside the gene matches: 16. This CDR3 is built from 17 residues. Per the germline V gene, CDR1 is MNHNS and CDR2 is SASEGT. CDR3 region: CASSERSGIQGARGYTF. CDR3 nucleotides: TGTGCCAGCAGTGAAAGATCTGGGATCCAGGGGGCGCGGGGCTACACCTTC.